This record concerns one T cell receptor beta chain sequence. Its matching antigen is unknown. These data are taken from a study of T cells in Graves' hyperthyroidism and ophthalmopathy. Looked up from germline, CDR1 is MNHEY and CDR2 is SVGAGI. The CDR3 extends over 15 amino acids. Trimming left V 0 bases short and J 2 bases short, with 8 bases between. The diagnoses drew upon clinical symptoms, serum thyroxine and TRAb, thyroid ultrasound and orbital computed tomography. Amplified TCR beta CDR3 regions came from RNA transcripts. The study used the HTBI primer set for a first-round RT-PCR of the TCR CDR3. TCRdb used MiXCR to reprocess the multiplex PCR reads, holding one entry per CDR3 protein. Among 500,000 to 800,000 distinct CDR3 sequences listed, 45% were seen once. Study-level results: Ophthalmopathy and stable hyperthyroidism were told apart by a 13 V-J model. Ophthalmopathy got predicted by the model a median 6.5 months before its onset.

The receptor was derived from an adult man with Graves' disease, either hyperthyroidism or ophthalmopathy (not recorded which). Sequencing was done on a sample of peripheral blood or thyroid tissue (not recorded which). The rearrangement joins TRBV6-5 to TRBJ1-3; D gene unclear. In nucleotides, the CDR3 is TGTGCCAGCAGTTACTCTCTTATGGCTGGAAACACCATATATTTT. It encodes CASSYSLMAGNTIYF.